This T cell receptor beta chain is drawn from a study of OX40 agonist ivuxolimab in advanced cancers. Across the whole study: Patients' therapy was ivuxolimab, an antibody that acts as an agonist of OX40 (CD134). Each patient was given ivuxolimab into a vein every 2 weeks, at 0.01 to 10 mg/kg.

Patients were excluded for autoimmune disease history or systemic immunosuppression. Measured with immunoSEQ multiplex PCR; TCRdb has only the in-frame clones, and not every one. The sample contains tens of thousands of clones, around 86% of which appear only once. CDR3 length equals 15 residues. The germline gives CDR1 MGHRA, CDR2 YSYEKL. The V end was cut by 4 bases, the J end by 1 base, with 13 bases between. The chain employs TRBV4-1 and TRBJ2-5; D is uncertain. The source is an adult with an advanced solid tumor such as melanoma, head and neck, liver or kidney cancer. Sequenced material: CD4+ or CD8+ T cells sorted from blood, taken in a trial of the OX40 agonist ivuxolimab. The CDR3 region has the DNA TGCGCCAGCAGCCGCGGCCTCGAGGCCCAAGAGACCCAGTACTTC. This translates into CASSRGLEAQETQYF.